This entry lists 15 T cell receptor beta chains sequenced from one sample in a study of blood T cell repertoires in COVID-19. Clones were read by immunoSEQ multiplex PCR, and TCRdb kept only the in-frame ones, dropping some. The top ten hold approximately 2.6% of the sample, which has over 200,000 clones, 85% to 90% seen once. The sample consisted of peripheral blood. The receptor set was obtained from a man between 25 and 39 years old with COVID-19, enrolled during active disease.

The genes are TRBV5-1 and TRBJ1-1; TRBD1 agrees at 7 bases. Trimming at V came to 2 bases and at J to 0 bases, leaving 7 bases not matched to a gene. Germline CDR1 reads SGHRS; CDR2 reads YFSETQ. This CDR3 is 16 amino acids long. CDR3 in amino acids: CASSFPPTGMNTEAFF. The CDR3 nucleotides read TGCGCCAGCAGCTTCCCTCCGACAGGGATGAACACTGAAGCTTTCTTT.

The rearrangement links TRBV12-3 or TRBV12-4 to TRBJ2-1; D uncertain. CDR3 length equals 11 residues. The V end was cut by 5 bases, the J end by 16 bases, with 15 bases between. CDR3 amino acids: CASSPGFLEFF. The CDR3, as DNA: TGTGCCAGCAGTCCCGGGTTCTTGGAATTCTTC.

V is TRBV2 and J is TRBJ1-5; 8 nucleotides line up with TRBD1. Germline V gives CDR1 SNHLY, CDR2 FYNNEI. J lost 3 bases, V lost 11 bases, and 9 bases had no gene match. The CDR3 has 14 residues. CDR3 in DNA: TGTGCCGCAACTGCGGGACAGGTCAATCAGCCCCAGCATTTT. This translates into CAATAGQVNQPQHF. The full variable domain, with the rest looked up from reference TRBV2 and TRBJ1-5, is EPEVTQTPSHQVTQMGQEVILRCVPISNHLYFYWYRQILGQKVEFLVSFYNNEISEKSEIFDDQFSVERPDGSNFTLKIRSTKLEDSAMYFCAATAGQVNQPQHFGDGTRLSIL.

The chain employs TRBV6-1 and TRBJ1-2; weak D call: TRBD1 (6 bases). With 2 bases removed from V and 8 bases from J, the gap between germline ends came to 12 bases. The CDR3 totals 13 residues. Germline V gene sequence: CDR1 MNHNS, CDR2 SASEGT. The chain's CDR3 is CASSETRTAGYTF. CDR3 nucleotides: TGTGCCAGCAGTGAAACCAGGACAGCCGGCTACACCTTC.

As DNA, the CDR3 is TGTGCCAGCAGCGTCGGGACAGATGCGAACACCGGGGAGCTGTTTTTT. This encodes CASSVGTDANTGELFF. This chain uses TRBV9 with TRBJ2-2; 7 bases fit TRBD1. Per the germline V gene, CDR1 is SGDLS and CDR2 is YYNGEE. The junction had 4 bases not matched to a gene; V was cut back by 2 bases and J by 0 bases. This CDR3 contains 16 residues.

V is TRBV27 and J is TRBJ1-5; D is undetermined. Germline V gene sequence: CDR1 MNHEY, CDR2 SMNVEV (reference sequence). This CDR3 has 14 amino acids. Trimming stripped 7 bases from V and 7 bases from J, with 17 bases between. CDR3 DNA sequence: TGTGCCAGCAAACCAAACCGATACGGGCAGCCCCAGCATTTT. Protein product: CASKPNRYGQPQHF.

The chain is built from TRBV3-1 (or the pseudogene TRBV3-2) and TRBJ2-1; D might be TRBD2 (5 bases). CDR1 and CDR2 (germline): LGHDT, YNNKEL (reference sequence). Trimming removed 2 bases at V and 10 bases at J, with 12 bases between. The CDR3 is 13 amino acids. The CDR3 DNA sequence: TGTGCCAGCAGCCAATCCACTAGAGACGAGCAGTTCTTC. Its protein is CASSQSTRDEQFF.

The chain joins TRBV9 to TRBJ2-5; a possible D gene is TRBD1 (6 bases). V was shortened by 0 bases and J by 0 bases, with 18 bases between the two germline ends. The germline gives CDR1 SGDLS, CDR2 YYNGEE. The CDR3 consists of 18 residues. The CDR3 DNA sequence: TGTGCCAGCAGCGTAGGGGGGTCGACAGGATGGTACCAAGAGACCCAGTACTTC. The encoded protein is CASSVGGSTGWYQETQYF.

The V call is TRBV29-1, the J call TRBJ2-7; TRBD1 is a possible D gene (5 bases). CDR1 SQVTM and CDR2 ANQGSEA come from the germline V gene. The V and J ends lost 3 bases and 3 bases respectively, with 15 bases between them. There are 14 residues in the CDR3. CDR3 in amino acids: CSVESQARGYEQYF. CDR3 sequence (DNA): TGCAGCGTTGAGAGTCAAGCTAGGGGCTACGAGCAGTACTTC.

V gene TRBV13 combines with J gene TRBJ2-2; perhaps TRBD1 as D (5 bases). The CDR3 totals 18 residues. Germline lookup yields CDR1 PRHDT and CDR2 FYEKMQ (reference sequence). With 1 base removed from V and 0 bases from J, the gap between germline ends came to 15 bases. In DNA form, the CDR3 reads TGTGCCAGCAGCTTAGCCACCAGGGTGTACGCGAACACCGGGGAGCTGTTTTTT. Translating gives CASSLATRVYANTGELFF.

The V and J genes are TRBV6-2 or TRBV6-3 and TRBJ2-1; 8 bases fit TRBD2. The germline CDR1 and CDR2 sequences are MNHEY and SVGEGT. The CDR3 spans 14 residues. J was trimmed by 10 bases and V by 0 bases; bases with no gene match: 5. CDR3 in amino acids: CASSYSTRGGEQFF. The DNA of the CDR3 is TGTGCCAGCAGTTACTCGACACGGGGGGGCGAGCAGTTCTTC.

This sequence joins TRBV4-1 and TRBJ2-5, with a tentative D call TRBD1 (6 bases). The V end was cut by 1 base, the J end by 3 bases, with 12 bases between. CDR3 length: 15 residues. Germline V gene lookup returns CDR1 MGHRA and CDR2 YSYEKL. The CDR3 DNA sequence: TGCGCCAGCAGCCAAGGACCTCAGGGGAAAGAGACCCAGTACTTC. It yields the protein CASSQGPQGKETQYF.

This rearrangement joins TRBV5-1 to TRBJ1-3; D gene uncertain. Trimming stripped 0 bases from V and 2 bases from J, with 9 bases between. CDR1 SGHRS and CDR2 YFSETQ come from the germline V gene. This CDR3 contains 15 residues. The chain's CDR3 is CASSLGEQAGNTIYF. The CDR3 DNA reads TGCGCCAGCAGCTTGGGGGAGCAGGCTGGAAACACCATATATTTT.

This clone was recorded a few times. This sequence joins TRBV19 and TRBJ2-7; TRBD1 matches 8 bases. V lost 5 bases to trimming and J lost 2 bases; unmatched junction nucleotides: 8. The germline gives CDR1 LNHDA, CDR2 SQIVND (reference sequence). The CDR3 loop spans 15 amino acids. CDR3 amino acids: CASSFGTGPTYEQYF. CDR3 sequence (DNA): TGTGCCAGTAGTTTCGGGACAGGCCCGACCTACGAGCAGTACTTC.

The rearrangement uses TRBV6-6 and TRBJ2-1; a possible D gene is TRBD1 (6 bases). V was pared by 5 bases and J by 6 bases, with 17 bases between. This CDR3 spans 15 amino acids. CDR1 and CDR2 from the germline V gene are MNHNY and SVGAGI (reference sequence). The CDR3 region is CASSLDRPQFNEQFF. The CDR3 DNA follows: TGTGCCAGCAGTCTAGACAGGCCTCAATTCAATGAGCAGTTCTTC.